This TCR beta chain was profiled in a study of regulatory T cells in long-lasting Graves disease. Described time point: newly diagnosed GD, antithyroid drugs for less than 3 months. PBMC-extracted RNA yielded the TCR library. Building of the TCR beta libraries involved iRepertoire HTBI primers and Arm-PCR of CDR3 regions. TCRdb fed the multiplex PCR reads into MiXCR, producing one record per CDR3 protein. The sample includes 500,000 or so distinct CDR3 sequences, roughly a sixth of them seen just once. Only a few counts were recorded for this clonotype. These data are also associated with another study on T cells in Graves' hyperthyroidism and ophthalmopathy.

The sample here was peripheral blood mononuclear cells (PBMCs), taken at new diagnosis, from a patient treated with antithyroid drugs. The TCR was taken from a woman aged 40 to 65 with Graves disease.

The CDR3 here is CASSSTYGSGNTIYF. The CDR3 region has the DNA TGTGCCAGCAGCTCCACCTATGGCTCTGGAAACACCATATATTTT. This chain links TRBV7-9 with TRBJ1-3; D call uncertain. This CDR3 has 15 residues. V was trimmed by 4 bases and J by 0 bases, leaving 10 bases between them. From germline, CDR1 is SEHNR and CDR2 FQNEAQ (reference sequence).